These 3 T cell receptor beta chains were all obtained from the same sample, sequenced in a study of blood T cell repertoires in COVID-19. Assay: immunoSEQ multiplex PCR; the TCRdb copy retains only in-frame clones and omits some. The table shows 150,000 to 170,000 clones, with around 83% occurring only once. Sequencing was performed on peripheral blood. The receptors stem from a woman in her fifties or sixties with COVID-19, enrolled during active disease.

The chain carries TRBV20-1 and TRBJ1-2, with D perhaps TRBD1 (6 bases). The germline gives CDR1 DFQATT, CDR2 SNEGSKA (reference sequence). CDR3 length: 11 amino acids. The CDR3 region is CSIKGVLGYTF. The CDR3, as DNA: TGCAGCATCAAGGGGGTTCTCGGCTACACCTTC.

The rearrangement uses TRBV5-1 and TRBJ1-2; possibly TRBD1 for D (6 bases). Germline values: CDR1 SGHRS, CDR2 YFSETQ. This CDR3 region has 14 residues. Trimming took 0 bases from V and 8 from J, leaving 14 bases between them. The CDR3 region has the DNA TGCGCCAGCAGCTTGGATAGGACAGCCGGGGGCTACACCTTC. This sequence encodes CASSLDRTAGGYTF.

V and J are TRBV9 and TRBJ1-2, with 8 bases matching TRBD1. CDR3 length: 15 residues. The V gene end was trimmed by 4 bases and the J gene end by 2 bases; junction bases not matched to a gene: 7. Germline CDR1 SGDLS, CDR2 YYNGEE. In nucleotides, the CDR3 is TGTGCCAGCAGCCAGACAGGGGATACGAACTATGGCTACACCTTC. Translation: CASSQTGDTNYGYTF.